The clone carrying this T cell receptor (beta chain) was detected only a few times. Its antigen is still unknown. The germline CDR1 and CDR2 sequences are KGHSH and LQKENI. Deletions cut 1 base from V and 2 bases from J, with 11 bases between. CDR3 length equals 16 residues. The record originates from a study of liver allograft versus peripheral blood T cells. About the study: Graft-liver T cell receptor repertoires were compared against recipient peripheral blood repertoires.

Whole-study results and caveats: According to reports, the T cell receptor repertoires inside liver allografts differed from those in peripheral blood.

TCRdb re-called the reads with MiXCR, one entry per CDR3 protein. This table holds roughly 9,200 distinct CDR3 sequences, roughly 25% found once. V usage is TRBV18 and J usage is TRBJ2-2, with D perhaps matching TRBD2 (6 bases). This clonotype was obtained from a human patient who had a liver transplant. Some T cells here may be from the graft donor. CDR3 sequence (DNA): TGTGCCAGCTCACCACTCAGGGACTCTAACACCGGGGAGCTGTTTTTT. Its translation is CASSPLRDSNTGELFF.